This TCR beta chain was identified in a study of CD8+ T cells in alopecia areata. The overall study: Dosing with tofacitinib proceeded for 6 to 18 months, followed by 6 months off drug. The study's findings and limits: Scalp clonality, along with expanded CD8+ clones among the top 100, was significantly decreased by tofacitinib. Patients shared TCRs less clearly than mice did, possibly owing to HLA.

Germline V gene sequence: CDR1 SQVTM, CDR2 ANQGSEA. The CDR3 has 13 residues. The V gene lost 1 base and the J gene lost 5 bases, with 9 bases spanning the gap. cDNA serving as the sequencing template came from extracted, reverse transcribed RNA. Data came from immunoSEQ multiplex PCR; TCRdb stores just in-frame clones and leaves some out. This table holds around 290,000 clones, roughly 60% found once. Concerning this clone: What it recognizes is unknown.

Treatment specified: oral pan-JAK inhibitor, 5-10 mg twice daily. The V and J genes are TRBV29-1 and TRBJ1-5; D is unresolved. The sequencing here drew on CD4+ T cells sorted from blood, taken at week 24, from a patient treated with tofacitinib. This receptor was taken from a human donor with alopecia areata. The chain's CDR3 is CSVEGNADQPQHF. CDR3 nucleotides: TGCAGCGTTGAAGGTAATGCGGATCAGCCCCAGCATTTT.